The subject of this entry is one TCR beta chain. The table lists this clone with a count of one. What this receptor recognizes is not known. Base qualities were left out, and no much larger clone turns up one base away. The data derive from a study of cytomegalovirus exposure and HLA in healthy donors (dated by TCRdb to about 2017). Looking at the study overall: An earlier analysis of some 600 of the donors reported 276 Gb of sequence data and 117 million unique TCR beta sequences obtained from 180 million or so T cells. A later analysis re-analyzed previously published TCR beta repertoires from 666 donors and added high-resolution HLA genotyping to study TCR occurrence patterns. To predict cytomegalovirus infection status, the study brought together high-throughput TCR immunosequencing, statistical association of individual TCRs with disease status, and machine learning. An earlier analysis of around 580 of the donors used high-throughput TCR beta sequencing to judge whether each TCR beta V gene segment behaved as functional or pseudogenic. Donor age, sex, ethnicity and CMV serostatus were collected together with the repertoire data. Typing coverage differed by locus: A, B, C, DRB1 and DQB1 were typed in roughly 620-630 donors, DQA1 in around 500, DPA1 in some 600, and DPB1 in around 490. Besides the first cohort of approximately 710 subjects, a separate validation cohort made up of some 110 different subjects was used. About five DR-DQ haplotypes were treated as single units for association and clustering because of strong linkage in the cohort. Rather than drawing on any new phenotypic data, the later analysis identified candidate immune exposures from TCR beta sequences and the way those sequences occurred across donors. Using immunosequencing, the study profiled T cell repertoires from about 610 subjects and related those repertoires to cytomegalovirus serostatus. On average, roughly 240,000 unique TCR beta nucleotide sequences were sequenced per donor among 350 to 400 genotyped donors of the cohort, with around 19% of those sequences being non-productive. Both class I and class II loci were covered by HLA typing, at four-digit resolution. The study aimed to test whether signatures of past pathogen exposure could be identified by cataloging public T cell receptors. All discovery cohort repertoires had been generated using a single sequencing platform. Among the roughly 380 genotyped donors, approximately 76% belonged to the genetic ancestry cluster associated with self-reported Caucasian donors. A later genetic analysis used genome-wide SNP genotypes for about 65% of the roughly 700 donors, treating that subset as a discovery cohort. About 280 gigabases of sequencing data and around 88 million unique TCR sequences made up an early release that covered around 640 HLA-typed donors. Study-wide findings and limitations: Three of the identified cytomegalovirus-associated TCR beta chains were confirmed in vitro to be specific for cytomegalovirus antigens. The sequencing pipeline was judged likely to have produced a cluster of highly shared sequence variants as a technical artifact. According to the authors, the approach could potentially be generalized to other disease states and immunological phenotypes. A later analysis reported that several top co-occurrence clusters appeared linked to parvovirus B19, influenza, CMV and Epstein-Barr virus. Across donors, most TCR sequences were observed very rarely, whereas some public TCRs were present in many individuals. CMV serostatus was the only immune exposure information available for the cohort. Compared with equally common non-associated chains, HLA-associated TCR beta chains in a later analysis were more clonally expanded and had lower generation probabilities. According to a later analysis, most CMV-associated TCR beta chains appeared to be HLA-restricted, and the HLA associations seemed to be driven largely by CMV exposure. At a false discovery rate of 0.05, a later analysis linked around 17,000 TCR beta sequences to specific HLA alleles. V-gene and J-gene trimming of TCR beta chains was associated with a missense DCLRE1C variant in a later genetic analysis, and the association was replicated in an independent cohort. In a later genetic analysis, fewer N-insertions in productive TCRs were reported among donors in an Asian-associated ancestry cluster than the roughly 700-donor mean. A further reported finding was that TCR beta sequences accurately predicted the HLA-A and HLA-B alleles for most subjects in the first cohort. Strong co-occurrence of HLA alleles, especially DR and DQ, made assigning TCR associations to individual alleles difficult. Because counts were too low, about 15 rarely observed V segments, including chromosome 9 orphons, were left out of the earlier analysis of approximately 500 of the donors. Correlated functional status among segregating V segments might be attributable to linkage disequilibrium, but an unknown experimental factor could not be ruled out. This cohort had only TCR beta chains sequenced, and the lack of alpha or paired-chain data limited which features could be detected. In a later analysis, the rate of TCR association differed among HLA loci, with DRB1 alleles having the most associated TCRs and HLA-C alleles having the fewest. A total of 150 or so TCR beta chains were listed by the study as associated with cytomegalovirus. In both the original and validation cohorts, the classifier was reported to diagnose cytomegalovirus status with high specificity and sensitivity. In an earlier analysis of approximately 600 of the donors, most TCR beta V segments were observed in productive rearrangements about 87% or about 30% of the time, broadly matching IMGT annotations. Roughly uniform sequencing depth across donors was assumed in presence/absence analyses, although this assumption may not hold. HLA typing was unavailable for some donors at each locus, so association tests used only the typed subset.

The cohort consisted of approximately 690 healthy bone marrow donors. At the time of sampling, all cohort members were nominally healthy, though unrecorded immune exposures were likely present. The donor tested CMV seropositive, placing the donor among the 290 or so seropositive members of the cohort. Each donor provided a peripheral blood sample, and peripheral blood mononuclear cells were used for TCR beta sequencing. Genomic DNA extraction from the blood cell samples was performed with the Qiagen DNeasy Blood Extraction Kit. Libraries were prepared through the immunoSEQ multiplex PCR assay. The multiplex PCR relied on a mix of 60 forward primers for TCR Vbeta segments and 13 reverse primers for TCR Jbeta segments. The CDR3 region of rearranged TCR beta genes was amplified from genomic DNA by a multiplex PCR assay. On the Illumina HiSeq System, the amplified TCR beta libraries were sequenced as 87-base-pair reads. As for how the authors treated the data: In a later analysis, some 80 million unique TCR beta chains were counted across the roughly 610 repertoires, and roughly 11 million of these chains were shared by at least two donors. To remove PCR and sequencing errors, raw reads were error-corrected and collapsed into unique sequences using a nearest-neighbor algorithm that merged closely related sequences. Alignment of CDR3 sequences to IMGT reference sequences was used to assign V, D and J gene segments. Each retained sequence needed at least a six-nucleotide match to both a V gene segment and a J gene segment. Rearrangements were called productive when the CDR3 lacked stop codons and stayed in frame with V and J; all others were non-productive. CDR3 was defined according to IMGT convention as the region running from the second conserved V-encoded cysteine to the conserved J-encoded phenylalanine. Sequences without an unambiguous match to a single V gene segment were excluded from the earlier analysis of about 640 of the donors. In an earlier analysis of approximately 590 of the donors, V segments were called functional above 56.7% productive rearrangements and were called segregating when the between-donor standard deviation exceeded 5%. A statistical classification framework was built to diagnose cytomegalovirus status from the catalog of TCR beta chain sequences. In a later analysis, TCR nucleotide sequences were compared against IMGT/GENE-DB human TR gene sequences so that V and J genes could be assigned. Using the TCRdist pipeline, a later analysis assigned CDR3 sequences along with most-parsimonious VDJ recombination scenarios. In a later analysis, each TCR beta chain was defined by its CDR3 amino acid sequence together with its V-gene family, and reads without a unique V-gene family were excluded. A later analysis removed several hundred highly shared, low-generation-probability nucleotide sequences to deal with suspected cross-contamination and a sequencing artifact. In a later analysis, a clonal expansion index for each public chain was calculated from normalized within-repertoire ranks of inferred template counts. A later analysis computed generation probabilities with a VDJ recombination model fitted to out-of-frame rearrangements, and checked the results against IGoR. In a later analysis, hypergeometric tests were used to score TCR-TCR, TCR-HLA and TCR-CMV co-occurrence, with a repertoire-size bias correction applied to TCR pairs. In a later analysis, false discovery rates were estimated by permuting HLA or CMV assignments 20 times. In a later analysis, co-occurring TCRs were grouped with DBSCAN, and TCRdist sequence similarity was added when clustering was performed within HLA-allele-positive subsets. Repertoires with fewer than 30,000 or more than 120,000 public chains, plus five repertoires with anomalous nucleotide sharing, were excluded from co-occurrence clustering. In TCRdb, the immuneACCESS table is reduced to in-frame sequences with V and J assigned. These tables do not hold every clone; where another copy was compared, an unresolved V gene accounts for under half, and the others remain unexplained. V, J and clone size derive from that table, while D and trimming were established from the DNA sequence. This sample gives roughly 150,000 clones in total; around two thirds of them show up just once. The top ten constitute more than 9% of the sample.

Sequences were obtained from PBMCs. The clonotype was recovered from a man aged 25-45 years in good health and CMV-seropositive.

The sequenced DNA: TGTGCCAGCAGTTACGGTCGACAGGGGGATTACTATGGCTACACCTTC. Translated, this gives CASSYGRQGDYYGYTF. The chain was built from TRBV6-5 and TRBJ1-2; TRBD1 agrees with 9 junctional bases. For CDR1 and CDR2, the germline V gene lists MNHEY and SVGAGI. Trimming leaves V shorter by 2 bases and J shorter by 3 bases, with the junction holding 7 bases beyond the gene matches. The cysteine opens and the phenylalanine closes a CDR3 of 16 amino acids. CDR3 DNA is the only sequence kept; it has 48 bases, read in frame from the first base.